These 21 T cell receptor beta chains came from one sample sequenced in a study of blood T cell repertoires in COVID-19. The method was immunoSEQ multiplex PCR; TCRdb's version includes in-frame clones alone and lacks a portion of them. The profile shows approximately 98,000 clones, 82% of them singletons. Sequences were obtained from peripheral blood. These receptors originate from an elderly man with acute or convalescent COVID-19.

The V gene is TRBV28, the J gene TRBJ2-7; the D gene is possibly TRBD2 (5 bases). The V and J ends lost 5 bases and 4 bases respectively, with 12 bases between them. CDR1 and CDR2 (germline): MDHEN, SYDVKM. The CDR3 extends over 13 amino acids. The CDR3 DNA follows: TGTGCCAGCAGTCCCCCGGGGTTTTACGAGCAGTACTTC. The encoded protein is CASSPPGFYEQYF. Based on the CDR3 plus reference TRBV28 and TRBJ2-7, the full variable domain is DVKVTQSSRYLVKRTGEKVFLECVQDMDHENMFWYRQDPGLGLRLIYFSYDVKMKEKGDIPEGYSVSREKKERFSLILESASTNQTSMYLCASSPPGFYEQYFGPGTRLTVT.

The chain uses TRBV28 and TRBJ1-2, with a weak D call TRBD1 (5 bases). The CDR3 is 16 amino acids. Germline V gene data show CDR1 as MDHEN and CDR2 as SYDVKM. V lost 2 bases and J lost 3, with 16 bases in between. CDR3 in DNA: TGTGCCAGCAGTTTACCGGGAGGGGTCCCCCACTATGGCTACACCTTC. It translates to CASSLPGGVPHYGYTF.

This clone has more than one count but fewer than ten. The V call is TRBV19, the J call TRBJ1-5; unclear D gene. The V and J ends lost 4 bases and 5 bases respectively, with 15 bases between them. This CDR3 spans 15 amino acids. CDR1 and CDR2 (germline): LNHDA, SQIVND (reference sequence). CDR3 nucleotide sequence: TGTGCCAGTAGTACCCGACTTGGCGCCCATCAGCCCCAGCATTTT. Its translation: CASSTRLGAHQPQHF.

The gene calls are TRBV28 and TRBJ1-5; 8 bases line up with TRBD1. This CDR3 contains 13 residues. Looked up from germline, CDR1 is MDHEN and CDR2 is SYDVKM. With 6 bases clipped from V and 4 bases from J, the junction kept 2 bases outside the gene matches. The CDR3 reads CASRTGVNQPQHF. Here the CDR3 DNA reads TGTGCCAGCAGGACAGGGGTTAATCAGCCCCAGCATTTT.

The chain carries TRBV7-2 and TRBJ1-4, with 10 positions matching TRBD1. This CDR3 comprises 15 residues. Trimming took 4 bases from V and 9 from J; bases not matched to a gene: 8. Germline CDR1 is SGHTA and CDR2 is FQGNSA. CDR3 protein: CASSSSGTGDKKLFF. Here the CDR3 DNA reads TGTGCCAGCAGCTCCTCCGGGACAGGGGATAAAAAACTGTTTTTT.

This chain uses TRBV9 with TRBJ2-1, with D unclear. The germline V gene has CDR1 SGDLS and CDR2 YYNGEE. The CDR3 spans 17 residues. Trimming pared 0 bases from V and 7 bases from J, leaving 20 bases between. The CDR3, as DNA: TGTGCCAGCAGCGTAGACCCCCCAGGATTAGTACGGAATGAGCAGTTCTTC. Protein product: CASSVDPPGLVRNEQFF.

The rearrangement joins TRBV28 to TRBJ2-7; no clear D gene. The CDR3 is made up of 13 amino acids. The germline V and J ends were trimmed by 6 bases and 3 bases, with 12 bases remaining between them. The V gene's germline CDR1 is MDHEN and CDR2 SYDVKM. In DNA, the CDR3 is TGTGCCAGCAGGCCGACACGCAACTACGAGCAGTACTTC. Its protein is CASRPTRNYEQYF.

Only one count was recorded for this clone. The V gene is TRBV6-5, the J gene TRBJ1-5; weak D call: TRBD1 (6 bases). This CDR3 is built from 13 residues. V lost 9 bases to trimming and J lost 3 bases, with 12 bases between them. Germline CDR1 is MNHEY and CDR2 is SVGAGI. As DNA, the CDR3 is TGTGCCAGTTACATGGGACACAATCAGCCCCAGCATTTT. It specifies CASYMGHNQPQHF.

Regarding this clone: The conserved final phenylalanine or tryptophan is absent from the CDR3, which likely points to a read error. No DNA is shown, since the ends of the CDR3 on it are uncertain; the CDR3 is the one TCRdb lists. V and J are TRBV6-6 and TRBJ1-4. The CDR3 length is 14 residues, termini included. The germline V gene encodes CDR1 MNHNY and CDR2 SVGAGI (reference sequence). The CDR3 loop is CASRSGGGDENLLC.

The chain is built from TRBV7-9 and TRBJ1-1; TRBD1 agrees at 8 bases. The CDR3 has 15 amino acids. Germline V lookup: CDR1 SEHNR, CDR2 FQNEAQ (reference sequence). J was trimmed by 4 bases and V by 6 bases; bases with no gene match: 10. CDR3 sequence reads: CASSLSTGVGTEAFF. The DNA for the CDR3 is TGTGCCAGCAGTCTATCGACAGGGGTGGGCACTGAAGCTTTCTTT. The whole variable domain, filled in from reference TRBV7-9 and TRBJ1-1, reads DTGVSQNPRHKITKRGQNVTFRCDPISEHNRLYWYRQTLGQGPEFLTYFQNEAQLEKSRLLSDRFSAERPKGSFSTLEIQRTEQGDSAMYLCASSLSTGVGTEAFFGQGTRLTVV.

This clone was picked up a small number of times. The gene calls are TRBV6-2 or TRBV6-3 and TRBJ1-2; D may be TRBD1 (6 bases). The CDR3 has 12 residues. Trimming stripped 5 bases from V and 2 bases from J, with 6 bases between. CDR1 is MNHEY, CDR2 SVGEGT, per germline. The CDR3 DNA reads TGTGCCAGCAGTGGACAGAACTATGGCTACACCTTC. Encoded protein: CASSGQNYGYTF.

The chain joins TRBV10-2 to TRBJ1-2, with TRBD1 matching 10 bases. The CDR3 contains 13 residues. The junction had 6 bases not matched to a gene; V was cut back by 7 bases and J by 7 bases. The germline V gene has CDR1 WSHSY and CDR2 SAAADI. The CDR3 loop is CASIPGQGLGYTF. The CDR3 bases are TGCGCCAGCATCCCGGGACAGGGGCTTGGCTACACCTTC.

The chain couples TRBV7-9 to TRBJ1-4; tentatively, D is TRBD1 (6 bases). CDR3 length equals 15 residues. CDR1 is SEHNR, CDR2 FQNEAQ, per germline (reference sequence). V lost 5 bases, J lost 8 bases, and 18 bases lay in between. CDR3 DNA: TGTGCCAGCAGCACCCCACAGGGATCGTGGGAAAAACTGTTTTTT. This sequence encodes CASSTPQGSWEKLFF.

The gene calls are TRBV7-2 and TRBJ2-7; D call uncertain. The CDR3 runs to 14 residues. The germline V gene has CDR1 SGHTA and CDR2 FQGNSA. The V end was cut by 6 bases, the J end by 5 bases, with 17 bases between. In DNA form, the CDR3 reads TGTGCCAGCAGTCACAGAGTCCTACCTAACGAGCAGTACTTC. Translating it yields CASSHRVLPNEQYF.

Here the CDR3 reads CASSRGGRGNYGYTF. DNA of the CDR3: TGTGCCAGCTCACGAGGCGGGCGAGGTAACTATGGCTACACCTTC. The chain combines TRBV18 with TRBJ1-2; D gene ambiguous. Germline V gene lookup returns CDR1 KGHSH and CDR2 LQKENI. V lost 4 bases and J lost 1, with 13 bases in between. The CDR3 has 15 residues.

The rearrangement links TRBV28 to TRBJ2-7; 8 bases align to TRBD2. The CDR3 covers 13 residues. The germline CDR1 and CDR2 sequences are MDHEN and SYDVKM. V trimming: 5 bases; J trimming: 4 bases; junction bases outside the gene matches: 4. The CDR3 spells CASSAGGTYEQYF. Written as DNA, the CDR3 is TGTGCCAGCAGTGCGGGAGGTACTTACGAGCAGTACTTC.

V gene TRBV13 combines with J gene TRBJ2-5, with D perhaps matching TRBD1 (5 bases). The V and J ends lost 5 bases and 7 bases respectively, with 17 bases between them. CDR1 PRHDT and CDR2 FYEKMQ come from the germline V gene (reference sequence). The CDR3 totals 14 residues. Written as DNA, the CDR3 is TGTGCCAGCAGCGAACAGGCCTCCGGATTGACCCAGTACTTC. This translates into CASSEQASGLTQYF.

The J gene is TRBJ1-1, the V gene TRBV28; 7 bases are shared with TRBD1. Germline V lookup: CDR1 MDHEN, CDR2 SYDVKM. This CDR3 is built from 15 residues. Trimming cost V 4 bases and J 1 base; bases outside gene matches: 6. CDR3 sequence: CASSSHRQGNTEAFF. Written as DNA, the CDR3 is TGTGCCAGCAGTTCCCATCGACAGGGGAACACTGAAGCTTTCTTT.

The V call is TRBV2, the J call TRBJ1-1; tentatively, D is TRBD1 (5 bases). CDR3 size: 11 residues. Trimming stripped 8 bases from V and 4 bases from J, with 8 bases between. Looked up from germline, CDR1 is SNHLY and CDR2 is FYNNEI. The CDR3 region is CASGGFTEAFF. The CDR3 nucleotides are TGTGCCAGCGGGGGGTTCACTGAAGCTTTCTTT. Together with reference TRBV2 and TRBJ1-1, the CDR3 gives the full variable domain: EPEVTQTPSHQVTQMGQEVILRCVPISNHLYFYWYRQILGQKVEFLVSFYNNEISEKSEIFDDQFSVERPDGSNFTLKIRSTKLEDSAMYFCASGGFTEAFFGQGTRLTVV.

This rearrangement joins TRBV24-1 to TRBJ2-1, with 8 bases matching TRBD2. Germline V CDR1 and CDR2: KGHDR, SFDVKD. With 3 bases clipped from V and 4 bases from J, the junction kept 7 bases outside the gene matches. This CDR3 contains 16 residues. CDR3 region: CATSDEKRETYNEQFF. CDR3 coding DNA: TGTGCCACCAGTGATGAAAAGCGGGAGACTTACAATGAGCAGTTCTTC.

The rearrangement uses TRBV7-2 and TRBJ2-2, with 12 bases identical to TRBD2. This CDR3 spans 19 amino acids. The germline gives CDR1 SGHTA, CDR2 FQGNSA. Trimming cost V 0 bases and J 6 bases; bases outside gene matches: 11. The CDR3 DNA reads as TGTGCCAGCAGCTTAGCTGCCCCTGGGACTAGCGGGCGTTCCGGGGAGCTGTTTTTT. Translated: CASSLAAPGTSGRSGELFF.